The 8 T cell receptor beta chains in this list originate from one sample, sequenced in a study of blood T cell repertoires in COVID-19. Libraries were prepared by immunoSEQ multiplex PCR; TCRdb keeps only in-frame clonotypes and omits some of them. The sample carries a few hundred thousand clones, 80% to 85% recorded once. The sequencing input was peripheral blood. All receptors derive from a man aged 55 to 70 with acute or convalescent COVID-19.

The gene calls are TRBV5-1 and TRBJ2-7; 9 bases align to TRBD2. Trimming at V came to 5 bases and at J to 2 bases, leaving 8 bases not matched to a gene. Per germline, CDR1 SGHRS and CDR2 YFSETQ. The CDR3 spans 15 residues. The CDR3: CASSPQAGGTYEQYF. CDR3 nucleotide sequence: TGCGCCAGCAGTCCCCAAGCGGGGGGCACCTACGAGCAGTACTTC. The whole variable domain, remainder taken from reference TRBV5-1 and TRBJ2-7, is KAGVTQTPRYLIKTRGQQVTLSCSPISGHRSVSWYQQTPGQGLQFLFEYFSETQRNKGNFPGRFSGRQFSNSRSEMNVSTLELGDSALYLCASSPQAGGTYEQYFGPGTRLTVT.

This chain connects TRBV5-4 to TRBJ2-5, with a possible D match to TRBD2 (6 bases). The germline gives CDR1 SGHNT, CDR2 YYREEE (reference sequence). V was trimmed by 4 bases and J by 4 bases, leaving 23 bases between them. The CDR3 is made up of 17 amino acids. The CDR3 loop is CASSHPPLGEEGETQYF. In nucleotides, the CDR3 is TGTGCCAGCAGCCATCCCCCTCTCGGGGAGGAAGGAGAGACCCAGTACTTC.

This rearrangement joins TRBV27 to TRBJ2-1; 8 bases fit TRBD2. The V gene end was trimmed by 0 bases and the J gene end by 9 bases; junction bases not matched to a gene: 7. Germline values: CDR1 MNHEY, CDR2 SMNVEV (reference sequence). The CDR3 spans 15 residues. As DNA, the CDR3 is TGTGCCAGCAGTTTATCTGGGACTAGTCTATTTGAGCAGTTCTTC. Translated: CASSLSGTSLFEQFF.

This clone was seen only a few times. This chain uses TRBV27 with TRBJ1-4, with 10 bases that match TRBD1. The CDR3 consists of 14 residues. Germline loops: CDR1 MNHEY, CDR2 SMNVEV (reference sequence). J gave up 8 bases and V 5 bases, and 5 bases lay outside the gene matches. The CDR3 here is CASSLGQGGEKLFF. The CDR3 nucleotides read TGTGCCAGCAGTCTTGGACAGGGGGGAGAAAAACTGTTTTTT.

This clone has a handful of counts. The chain couples TRBV12-1 to TRBJ1-2. TRBV12-1 is classified as a pseudogene. This CDR3 has 16 residues. DNA of the CDR3: TGTGCCAGCAGCTTTGCTTCGGGGGGGCCCGGCTATGGCTACACCTTC. Amino acid sequence: CASSFASGGPGYGYTF.

The V gene is TRBV29-1, the J gene TRBJ2-1; 9 nucleotides match TRBD2. Trimming at V came to 3 bases and at J to 10 bases, leaving 7 bases not matched to a gene. The CDR3 consists of 13 residues. CDR1 is SQVTM, CDR2 ANQGSEA, per germline. The CDR3 sequence: CSVEARLAEEQFF. Here the CDR3 DNA reads TGCAGCGTTGAGGCTCGACTAGCGGAAGAGCAGTTCTTC.

The V gene is TRBV9, the J gene TRBJ2-2, with D unresolved. V was trimmed by 5 bases and J by 1 base, leaving 6 bases between them. The CDR3 covers 13 residues. Germline assignment: CDR1 SGDLS and CDR2 YYNGEE. This CDR3 reads CASSRVNTGELFF. CDR3 in DNA: TGTGCCAGCAGTCGGGTGAACACCGGGGAGCTGTTTTTT. Full variable domain (missing parts from reference TRBV9 and TRBJ2-2): DSGVTQTPKHLITATGQRVTLRCSPRSGDLSVYWYQQSLDQGLQFLIQYYNGEERAKGNILERFSAQQFPDLHSELNLSSLELGDSALYFCASSRVNTGELFFGEGSRLTVL.

The chain recombines TRBV28 with TRBJ1-2; 7 bases are shared with TRBD1. Germline V gene lookup returns CDR1 MDHEN and CDR2 SYDVKM. CDR3 length equals 12 residues. V lost 5 bases, J lost 3 bases, and 0 bases stayed unmatched. CDR3 protein: CASSGTDYGYTF. In nucleotides, the CDR3 is TGTGCCAGCAGTGGGACAGACTATGGCTACACCTTC.